Listed below are T cell receptor beta chains from one sample, sequenced in a study of cytomegalovirus exposure and HLA in healthy donors. Assay: immunoSEQ multiplex PCR; the TCRdb copy retains only in-frame clones and omits some. The table gives under 150,000 clones; the top ten clones make up roughly 1.4% of it. Sequencing was performed on PBMCs. Every receptor here comes from a woman in her 40s in good health and CMV-seronegative. Each CDR3 is given with its conserved first and last residue. D genes are given only for firm matches.

CDR3nt: TGTGCCACCAGCAGAGATATTGTAGAAGCTGGCTACACCTTC
CDR3aa: CATSRDIVEAGYTF
d_gene: -
j_gene: TRBJ1-2
v_gene: TRBV15
len: 14

CDR3nt: TGTGCCAGCAGTTACTCGGCACAGGGAATGGAGACCCAGTACTTC
CDR3aa: CASSYSAQGMETQYF
d_gene: -
j_gene: TRBJ2-5
v_gene: TRBV6-5
len: 15

CDR3nt: TGTGCCAGTAGCGTGGACACCCCCTACGAGCAGTACTTC
CDR3aa: CASSVDTPYEQYF
d_gene: -
j_gene: TRBJ2-7
v_gene: TRBV19
len: 13

CDR3nt: TGTGCCAGCAGTTACTCGATGGGGGCCGGAAACACCATATATTTT
CDR3aa: CASSYSMGAGNTIYF
d_gene: -
j_gene: TRBJ1-3
v_gene: TRBV6-5
len: 15

CDR3nt: TGCGCCAGCAGCTATGGAGAAAGCACAGATACGCAGTATTTT
CDR3aa: CASSYGESTDTQYF
d_gene: -
j_gene: TRBJ2-3
v_gene: TRBV5-1
len: 14

CDR3nt: TGTGCCAGCAGCGTAGGGGGTAGCGGGGGGCCAATCCAAGAGACCCAGTACTTC
CDR3aa: CASSVGGSGGPIQETQYF
d_gene: TRBD2
j_gene: TRBJ2-5
v_gene: TRBV9
len: 18

CDR3nt: TGTGCCAGCTCAGGGGACAGCCTGAGCTCCTATAATTCACCCCTCCACTTT
CDR3aa: CASSGDSLSSYNSPLHF
d_gene: TRBD1
j_gene: TRBJ1-6
v_gene: TRBV18
len: 17

CDR3nt: TGTGCCAGCAGTGACACTAGCGGGTGGGGCAATGAGCAGTTCTTC
CDR3aa: CASSDTSGWGNEQFF
d_gene: TRBD2
j_gene: TRBJ2-1
v_gene: TRBV2
len: 15

CDR3nt: TGTGCCAGTAGTATAGATAAGACAGGCGGTAACTATGGCTACACCTTC
CDR3aa: CASSIDKTGGNYGYTF
d_gene: -
j_gene: TRBJ1-2
v_gene: TRBV19
len: 16

CDR3nt: TGTGCCAGCTCACAATCCGTTCTAGCGGCCACCACAGATACGCAGTATTTT
CDR3aa: CASSQSVLAATTDTQYF
d_gene: TRBD2
j_gene: TRBJ2-3
v_gene: TRBV18
len: 17

CDR3nt: TGTGCCAGCAGCATCCGGGACAGGGTTCCCGGGGAGCTGTTTTTT
CDR3aa: CASSIRDRVPGELFF
d_gene: TRBD1
j_gene: TRBJ2-2
v_gene: TRBV7-9
len: 15

CDR3nt: TGTGCCAGCAGTTACGGACAGGGTAATCAGCCCCAGCATTTT
CDR3aa: CASSYGQGNQPQHF
d_gene: TRBD1
j_gene: TRBJ1-5
v_gene: TRBV6-5
len: 14

CDR3nt: TGTGCCAGCAGCTTAGACGGGAGCGGGGGCAGAGGCTACACCTTC
CDR3aa: CASSLDGSGGRGYTF
d_gene: -
j_gene: TRBJ1-2
v_gene: TRBV7-2
len: 15

CDR3nt: TGTGCCAGCAGCTTATTGGGCGGGCAAGAGACCCAGTACTTC
CDR3aa: CASSLLGGQETQYF
d_gene: -
j_gene: TRBJ2-5
v_gene: TRBV7-3
len: 14

CDR3nt: TGTGCCAGCAGTGAGTGGGACAGGGCTGAAAAACTGTTTTTT
CDR3aa: CASSEWDRAEKLFF
d_gene: TRBD1
j_gene: TRBJ1-4
v_gene: TRBV7-9
len: 14

CDR3nt: TGTGCCACCAGCAGAGTGTCCCGGAGGGGTTCACCCCTCCACTTT
CDR3aa: CATSRVSRRGSPLHF
d_gene: -
j_gene: TRBJ1-6
v_gene: TRBV15
len: 15

CDR3nt: TGTGCCATCAGCCGCGATGAAGTCTCGAACTATGGCTACACCTTC
CDR3aa: CAISRDEVSNYGYTF
d_gene: -
j_gene: TRBJ1-2
v_gene: TRBV10-3
len: 15

CDR3nt: TGTGCCAGCAGCCAAGGACAGGGAGTCATTTCACCCCTCCACTTT
CDR3aa: CASSQGQGVISPLHF
d_gene: TRBD1
j_gene: TRBJ1-6
v_gene: TRBV7-2
len: 15

CDR3nt: TGCGCCAGCAGCCCCCCGAGGGCCAACACCGGGGAGCTGTTTTTT
CDR3aa: CASSPPRANTGELFF
d_gene: -
j_gene: TRBJ2-2
v_gene: TRBV5-1
len: 15

CDR3nt: TGTGCCAGCAGTCCGACTAGCGGGGGACTAAACAATGAGCAGTTCTTC
CDR3aa: CASSPTSGGLNNEQFF
d_gene: TRBD2
j_gene: TRBJ2-1
v_gene: TRBV6-6
len: 16

CDR3nt: TGTGCCAGCAGCCCCCGGACAGGGGGGACTTACGAGCAGTACTTC
CDR3aa: CASSPRTGGTYEQYF
d_gene: TRBD1
j_gene: TRBJ2-7
v_gene: TRBV7-9
len: 15

CDR3nt: TGTGCCAGCAGTCCGGCAGGGGGCGACTATGGCTACACCTTC
CDR3aa: CASSPAGGDYGYTF
d_gene: TRBD1
j_gene: TRBJ1-2
v_gene: TRBV27
len: 14

CDR3nt: TGTGCCAGTAGTACTGGGGACATCCATAATGAAAAACTGTTTTTT
CDR3aa: CASSTGDIHNEKLFF
d_gene: -
j_gene: TRBJ1-4
v_gene: TRBV19
len: 15

CDR3nt: TGTGCCAGCAGCCCCGGCGGGGGTTATAGCAATCAGCCCCAGCATTTT
CDR3aa: CASSPGGGYSNQPQHF
d_gene: -
j_gene: TRBJ1-5
v_gene: TRBV7-6
len: 16

CDR3nt: -
CDR3aa: CASNLPVGGGNQPQHF
d_gene: -
j_gene: TRBJ1-5
v_gene: TRBV21-1
len: 16

CDR3nt: TGTGCCAGCAGCTTAGCGGGAGCGAGGGAGCTGTTTTTT
CDR3aa: CASSLAGARELFF
d_gene: -
j_gene: TRBJ2-2
v_gene: TRBV7-2
len: 13

CDR3nt: TGTGCCAGTAGTGAGGGGGCCTCAGATACGCAGTATTTT
CDR3aa: CASSEGASDTQYF
d_gene: TRBD1
j_gene: TRBJ2-3
v_gene: TRBV19
len: 13

CDR3nt: TGTGCCAGCAGTTCAACAGGGATATGGGGCTACACCTTC
CDR3aa: CASSSTGIWGYTF
d_gene: -
j_gene: TRBJ1-2
v_gene: TRBV6-1
len: 13

CDR3nt: TGTGCCAGCAGTCCAGGGGTAATGGCTTTCTTT
CDR3aa: CASSPGVMAFF
d_gene: -
j_gene: TRBJ1-1
v_gene: TRBV7-9
len: 11

CDR3nt: TGTGCCAGCAGTCCTTCACGCGGGGGGACAGATACGCAGTATTTT
CDR3aa: CASSPSRGGTDTQYF
d_gene: TRBD2
j_gene: TRBJ2-3
v_gene: TRBV6-1
len: 15

CDR3nt: TGTGCCAGTAGTCCCCGACCAGGTCGCGCTGAAGCTTTCTTT
CDR3aa: CASSPRPGRAEAFF
d_gene: -
j_gene: TRBJ1-1
v_gene: TRBV19
len: 14

CDR3nt: TGTGCCAGCCGGACAGGCGGTCAGCCCCAGCATTTT
CDR3aa: CASRTGGQPQHF
d_gene: TRBD1
j_gene: TRBJ1-5
v_gene: TRBV27
len: 12

CDR3nt: TGTGCCAGCAGCCAAGATGGGGCAGGGGTTAACTATGGCTACACCTTC
CDR3aa: CASSQDGAGVNYGYTF
d_gene: -
j_gene: TRBJ1-2
v_gene: TRBV4-2
len: 16

CDR3nt: TGTGCCAGCAGCCCGCGGACAGGGACTAAAGCTGGAGAGACCCAGTACTTC
CDR3aa: CASSPRTGTKAGETQYF
d_gene: -
j_gene: TRBJ2-5
v_gene: TRBV7-6
len: 17

CDR3nt: TGCGCCAGCAGCTTGGGGGGCAGTGGGACCGGGGAGCTGTTTTTT
CDR3aa: CASSLGGSGTGELFF
d_gene: -
j_gene: TRBJ2-2
v_gene: TRBV5-1
len: 15

CDR3nt: TGTGCCAGCTCAGGACTAGCGGGGGTTCTGGATACGCAGTATTTT
CDR3aa: CASSGLAGVLDTQYF
d_gene: TRBD2
j_gene: TRBJ2-3
v_gene: TRBV18
len: 15

CDR3nt: TGTGCCAGCAGCAAAAGAAGGGAGAAGACAGGGGTTGGCTACACCTTC
CDR3aa: CASSKRREKTGVGYTF
d_gene: TRBD1
j_gene: TRBJ1-2
v_gene: TRBV7-9
len: 16

CDR3nt: TGCGCCAGCAGCTTGGAATACTCTCCGAACACTGAAGCTTTCTTT
CDR3aa: CASSLEYSPNTEAFF
d_gene: -
j_gene: TRBJ1-1
v_gene: TRBV5-1
len: 15

CDR3nt: TGTGCCAGCAGCCCCCCGGGGAGGGATAGCGAGCAGTACTTC
CDR3aa: CASSPPGRDSEQYF
d_gene: TRBD2
j_gene: TRBJ2-7
v_gene: TRBV11-1
len: 14

CDR3nt: TGTGCCAGCCAGCAGGGGGCGCGAAACTATGGCTACACCTTC
CDR3aa: CASQQGARNYGYTF
d_gene: TRBD1
j_gene: TRBJ1-2
v_gene: TRBV19
len: 14

CDR3nt: TGTGCCAGCAAAACCATTCGGGTTAGCACAGATACGCAGTATTTT
CDR3aa: CASKTIRVSTDTQYF
d_gene: -
j_gene: TRBJ2-3
v_gene: TRBV7-9
len: 15

CDR3nt: TGTGCCAGCAGCTTAGGTTTACAGAACAATGAGCAGTTCTTC
CDR3aa: CASSLGLQNNEQFF
d_gene: -
j_gene: TRBJ2-1
v_gene: TRBV11-3
len: 14

CDR3nt: TGCGCCAGCAGCTTTATGTCAGGGGCGAACACTGAAGCTTTCTTT
CDR3aa: CASSFMSGANTEAFF
d_gene: -
j_gene: TRBJ1-1
v_gene: TRBV5-1
len: 15

CDR3nt: TGTGCCAGCAGCCAAGAATTACAGGGAGATGGCTACACCTTC
CDR3aa: CASSQELQGDGYTF
d_gene: -
j_gene: TRBJ1-2
v_gene: TRBV4-2
len: 14

CDR3nt: TGTGCCAGCAGCCCGGACAGGATGAATGAAAAACTGTTTTTT
CDR3aa: CASSPDRMNEKLFF
d_gene: TRBD1
j_gene: TRBJ1-4
v_gene: TRBV14
len: 14

CDR3nt: TGTGCCAGTAGTAAGACCCGGACAGGGGACCTGAATAGCAATCAGCCCCAGCATTTT
CDR3aa: CASSKTRTGDLNSNQPQHF
d_gene: TRBD1
j_gene: TRBJ1-5
v_gene: TRBV19
len: 19

CDR3nt: TGTGCCAGCAGTCCAACTAGCGGGGGGGCCCATGAGCAGTTCTTC
CDR3aa: CASSPTSGGAHEQFF
d_gene: TRBD2
j_gene: TRBJ2-1
v_gene: TRBV7-3
len: 15

CDR3nt: TGTGCCTGGAGCGGTTTTGGAGGTTCGAGGAATTCACCCCTCCACTTT
CDR3aa: CAWSGFGGSRNSPLHF
d_gene: -
j_gene: TRBJ1-6
v_gene: TRBV30
len: 16